The rows below give T cell receptor beta chains drawn from one sample of a study of T cells in Graves' hyperthyroidism and ophthalmopathy. Using its own MiXCR run on the multiplex PCR reads, TCRdb lists one record per CDR3 protein. In the table there are 200,000 to 250,000 distinct CDR3 sequences, approximately 23% of which are singletons. The sequencing sample was made of blood. These receptors all come from a woman in her 40s with Graves' ophthalmopathy. CDR3s include the opening cysteine and the closing phenylalanine or tryptophan. D genes are given only for firm matches. Size is stated for part of the rows, as once, few or many counts, or as a class when the clone is expanded.

d_gene	v_gene	abundance	j_gene	CDR3aa	CDR3nt
TRBD1	TRBV11-2	many	TRBJ2-2	CASSFIVGTGGAGELFF	TGTGCCAGCAGCTTTATAGTCGGAACAGGGGGCGCCGGGGAGCTGTTTTTT
.	TRBV29-1	many	TRBJ2-5	CSVTTLTGETQYF	TGCAGCGTTACTACCCTGACCGGAGAGACCCAGTACTTC
.	TRBV30	.	TRBJ2-5	CACNGQFEETQYF	TGTGCCTGTAATGGACAGTTTGAAGAGACGCAGTACTTC
TRBD1	TRBV6-1	many	TRBJ2-5	CASPPRDREKGETQYF	TGTGCCAGCCCACCGCGGGACAGGGAGAAGGGAGAGACCCAGTACTTC
.	TRBV12-3/TRBV12-4	many	TRBJ2-5	CASSLGAGQETQYF	TGTGCCAGCAGTTTAGGGGCTGGCCAAGAGACCCAGTACTTC
TRBD1	TRBV2	few	TRBJ1-6	CASSSGTGVSPLHF	TGTGCCAGCAGTTCCGGGACAGGGGTCTCACCCCTCCACTTT
.	TRBV18	.	TRBJ1-3	CASSPEDLSTPFGNTIYF	TGTGCCAGCTCACCTGAGGACCTATCGACGCCATTTGGAAACACCATATATTTT
.	TRBV12-3/TRBV12-4	many	TRBJ2-7	CASSLGGGRPPYEQYF	TGTGCCAGCAGTTTAGGGGGGGGGCGACCCCCCTACGAGCAGTACTTC
TRBD2	TRBV6-2/TRBV6-3	.	TRBJ2-6	CASSLRLAGLAGANVLTF	TGTGCCAGCAGTCTTCGACTAGCGGGACTTGCTGGGGCCAACGTCCTGACTTTC
.	TRBV12-3/TRBV12-4	few	TRBJ2-1	CASSSGRGGEQFF	TGTGCCAGCAGTTCCGGCAGGGGGGGGGAGCAGTTCTTC
.	TRBV20-1	.	TRBJ1-5	CSARDIGEVYSNQPQHF	TGCAGTGCTAGAGATATAGGAGAGGTCTATAGCAATCAGCCCCAGCATTTT
.	TRBV27	many	TRBJ1-6	CASTNSGGPGSPLHF	TGTGCCAGCACCAACTCGGGGGGACCGGGTTCACCCCTCCACTTT
TRBD1	TRBV18	many	TRBJ1-5	CASSPGTGSRQPQHF	TGTGCCAGCTCACCAGGGACAGGGTCCCGGCAGCCCCAGCATTTT
TRBD2	TRBV4-2	many	TRBJ2-7	CASSQDRTSETYEQYF	TGTGCCAGCAGCCAAGATAGGACTAGCGAGACCTACGAGCAGTACTTC
.	TRBV12-3/TRBV12-4	.	TRBJ1-5	CASSKSENQPQHF	TGTGCCAGCAGCAAAAGCGAGAATCAGCCCCAGCATTTT
.	TRBV7-2	few	TRBJ1-6	CASSLGESYNSPLHF	TGTGCCAGCAGCTTAGGAGAGTCCTATAATTCACCCCTCCACTTT
.	TRBV4-1	many	TRBJ2-2	CASSPTIIGELFF	TGCGCCAGCAGCCCAACAATTATAGGGGAGCTGTTTTTT
TRBD1	TRBV4-1	.	TRBJ2-7	CASSQGTGGAYEQYF	TGCGCCAGCAGCCAAGGGACAGGGGGCGCCTACGAGCAGTACTTC
TRBD1	TRBV12-3/TRBV12-4	.	TRBJ2-5	CASRSPGQANQETQYF	TGTGCCAGCAGGTCACCGGGACAGGCTAACCAAGAGACCCAGTACTTC
TRBD1	TRBV29-1	.	TRBJ2-5	CSVEDRGSGTGIGETQYF	TGCAGCGTTGAAGATCGGGGCTCCGGGACAGGGATAGGGGAGACCCAGTACTTC
TRBD2	TRBV28	.	TRBJ2-7	CASGLAGDTYEQYF	TGTGCCAGCGGTCTAGCGGGGGATACCTACGAGCAGTACTTC
TRBD2	TRBV20-1	many	TRBJ2-7	CSARDLAAGDNSEQYF	TGCAGTGCTAGAGACCTGGCGGCGGGAGATAACAGCGAGCAGTACTTC
TRBD2	TRBV7-8	many	TRBJ2-5	CASSLRGIAGGRETQYF	TGTGCCAGCAGCTTAAGGGGAATAGCGGGAGGTCGGGAGACCCAGTACTTC
.	TRBV5-1	many	TRBJ2-7	CASSSSEGSYEQYF	TGCGCCAGCAGCTCCTCTGAGGGGTCCTACGAGCAGTACTTC
.	TRBV27	many	TRBJ2-7	CASSPLVGNYEQYF	TGTGCCAGCAGTCCCCTCGTAGGGAACTACGAGCAGTACTTC
TRBD1	TRBV5-6	many	TRBJ2-7	CASSPTGTPSYEQYF	TGTGCCAGCAGCCCGACAGGGACCCCCTCCTACGAGCAGTACTTC
TRBD2	TRBV2	many	TRBJ2-7	CASSVKGGYEQYF	TGTGCCAGCAGTGTAAAGGGAGGGTACGAGCAGTACTTC
.	TRBV2	many	TRBJ1-3	CASSEDRYARNTIYF	TGTGCCAGCAGTGAAGACAGATACGCACGAAACACCATATATTTT
TRBD2	TRBV3-1	many	TRBJ2-2	CASSWTSGLAGELFF	TGTGCCAGCAGCTGGACTAGTGGGTTGGCCGGGGAGCTGTTTTTT
TRBD2	TRBV20-1	.	TRBJ2-7	CSARDGAREVFEQYF	TGCAGTGCTAGAGATGGGGCGCGGGAGGTGTTCGAGCAGTACTTC
TRBD2	TRBV5-1	.	TRBJ2-7	CASSLAVASGAASYEQYF	TGCGCTAGCAGCTTGGCCGTGGCTAGCGGGGCTGCCTCCTACGAGCAGTACTTC
.	TRBV2	many	TRBJ1-2	CASNLGYTF	TGTGCCAGCAATCTGGGCTACACCTTC
TRBD1	TRBV12-3/TRBV12-4	many	TRBJ2-7	CASSPTPGQGSYEQYF	TGTGCCAGCAGTCCGACGCCGGGACAGGGCTCCTACGAGCAGTACTTC
.	TRBV6-1	few	TRBJ2-1	CATAGGTDYNEQFF	TGTGCCACCGCCGGGGGGACAGATTACAATGAGCAGTTCTTC
.	TRBV28	many	TRBJ1-5	CASNSGPNQPQHF	TGTGCCAGCAATTCAGGGCCAAATCAGCCCCAGCATTTT
.	TRBV6-1	many	TRBJ1-6	CASSQRGAPLHF	TGTGCCAGCAGTCAAAGGGGGGCACCCCTCCACTTT
.	TRBV12-3/TRBV12-4	many	TRBJ2-7	CASSPVNYEQYF	TGTGCCAGCAGTCCCGTGAACTACGAGCAGTACTTC
.	TRBV20-1	few	TRBJ2-7	CSAILHNSYEQYF	TGCAGTGCTATCCTGCACAACTCCTACGAGCAGTACTTC
TRBD1	TRBV27	few	TRBJ1-5	CASSLVRGRPQHF	TGTGCCAGCAGTTTAGTCAGGGGGAGGCCCCAGCATTTT
TRBD1	TRBV30	many	TRBJ2-2	CAWSVQGNGELFF	TGTGCCTGGAGTGTACAGGGGAACGGGGAGCTGTTTTTT
TRBD1	TRBV19	few	TRBJ2-4	CASSTPSQGAAKNIQYF	TGTGCCAGTAGTACCCCGTCCCAGGGGGCTGCCAAAAACATTCAGTACTTC
.	TRBV24-1	few	TRBJ1-5	CATSDLVRRQPQHF	TGTGCCACCAGTGATTTAGTTCGACGGCAGCCCCAGCATTTT